Below, 10 T cell receptor beta chains from the same sample are listed, as sequenced in a study of T-cell memory formation after mild COVID-19. TCRdb ran MiXCR on the 5' RACE reads and lists one entry per CDR3 protein. The sample yields fewer than 350,000 distinct CDR3 sequences, approximately 7.6% seen once. The sample consisted of PBMCs or a T cell subset sorted from them (not recorded which). The receptors stem from a young man who had mild COVID-19 (a few samples of this study predate the infection). Cell type and time point are not known.

The rearrangement uses TRBV15 and TRBJ2-5, with 8 bases identical to TRBD1. After removal of 0 bases from V and 4 bases from J, the junction contained 19 bases not matched to a gene. Germline values: CDR1 LNHNV, CDR2 YYDKDF (reference sequence). The CDR3 has 20 residues. CDR3 sequence: CATSRDNPSWQGAKGETQYF. In DNA, the CDR3 is TGTGCCACCAGCAGAGATAACCCCTCTTGGCAGGGGGCAAAGGGAGAGACCCAGTACTTC.

Only a few counts were recorded for this clonotype. This chain uses TRBV4-1 with TRBJ1-1; D ambiguous. Per the germline V gene, CDR1 is MGHRA and CDR2 is YSYEKL. V lost 4 bases and J lost 1, with 16 bases in between. The CDR3 contains 16 residues. The CDR3 is CASSPSMGRENTEAFF. Here the CDR3 DNA reads TGCGCCAGCAGCCCTTCTATGGGCCGAGAGAACACTGAAGCTTTCTTT.

The rearrangement joins TRBV27 to TRBJ1-5; 7 bases agree with TRBD1. V shed 2 bases and J 4 bases; nucleotides not matched to a gene: 2. The CDR3 has 14 amino acids. CDR1 and CDR2 from the germline V gene are MNHEY and SMNVEV (reference sequence). CDR3 sequence: CASSLKGANQPQHF. The CDR3 bases are TGTGCCAGCAGTTTAAAGGGGGCAAATCAGCCCCAGCATTTT.

The gene calls are TRBV11-2 and TRBJ1-2; D remains ambiguous. V dropped 6 bases and J dropped 2 bases, with 13 bases sitting between them. CDR1 SGHAT and CDR2 FQNNGV come from the germline V gene. This CDR3 contains 14 residues. The CDR3 loop is CASRGSRQNYGYTF. CDR3 DNA sequence: TGTGCCAGCAGGGGGTCAAGGCAGAACTATGGCTACACCTTC.

This clonotype appeared many times. This sequence joins TRBV10-3 and TRBJ1-2; tentatively, D is TRBD1 (6 bases). Germline loops: CDR1 ENHRY, CDR2 SYGVKD. This CDR3 has 12 amino acids. V gave up 9 bases and J gave up 4 bases, with 12 bases separating them. CDR3 residues: CAIKPGVYGYTF. CDR3 DNA sequence: TGTGCCATAAAACCAGGGGTCTATGGCTACACCTTC.

This clonotype was picked up many times. The chain carries TRBV29-1 and TRBJ2-6; D unclear. The CDR3 length is 9 residues. V was trimmed by 7 bases and J by 13 bases, leaving 8 bases between them. The germline gives CDR1 SQVTM, CDR2 ANQGSEA. CDR3 amino acids: CSADGVLTF. The CDR3 nucleotides are TGCAGCGCTGACGGGGTCCTGACTTTC.

On this clonotype: The CDR3 ends on some other residue instead of the conserved phenylalanine or tryptophan, so this is likely a read error. The V and J genes are TRBV4-1 and TRBJ2-7, with 11 bases identical to TRBD2. Germline loops: CDR1 MGHRA, CDR2 YSYEKL. V gave up 4 bases and J gave up 0 bases; unmatched junction bases: 11. This CDR3 is built from 18 residues. CDR3 residues: CASSPRSSGGPSSYEQYS. CDR3 coding DNA: TGCGCCAGCAGCCCCCGTTCTAGCGGGGGGCCTAGCTCCTACGAGCAGTACTCC.

This clonotype was seen more than once but under ten times. This chain joins TRBV7-9 and TRBJ2-3, with 7 bases matching TRBD2. Germline lookup yields CDR1 SEHNR and CDR2 FQNEAQ (reference sequence). The CDR3 contains 13 residues. The V and J ends lost 10 bases and 5 bases, in that order; junction bases with no gene match: 9. DNA of the CDR3: TGTGCCACCCCCCGCGGGGGAGGAGATACGCAGTATTTT. Amino acid sequence: CATPRGGGDTQYF. The whole variable domain, filled in from reference TRBV7-9 and TRBJ2-3, reads DTGVSQNPRHKITKRGQNVTFRCDPISEHNRLYWYRQTLGQGPEFLTYFQNEAQLEKSRLLSDRFSAERPKGSFSTLEIQRTEQGDSAMYLCATPRGGGDTQYFGPGTRLTVL.

This chain connects TRBV7-2 to TRBJ1-2; 8 bases map to TRBD1. The junction had 17 bases not matched to a gene; V was cut back by 1 base and J by 4 bases. CDR1 and CDR2 (germline): SGHTA, FQGNSA. The CDR3 covers 19 residues. CDR3 amino acids: CASSLVTTGAGFDSYGYTF. Here the CDR3 DNA reads TGTGCCAGCAGCTTAGTGACGACAGGGGCCGGGTTCGATAGCTATGGCTACACCTTC.

This chain joins TRBV20-1 and TRBJ1-5; possible D gene TRBD1, 5 bases. CDR3 length equals 14 residues. Trimming pared 2 bases from V and 5 bases from J, leaving 13 bases between. Germline CDR1 DFQATT, CDR2 SNEGSKA (reference sequence). The CDR3 DNA sequence: TGCAGTGCTAGAAGTCAGGGAGAGGATCAGCCCCAGCATTTT. Translation: CSARSQGEDQPQHF.